This TCR beta chain comes out of a study of cytomegalovirus exposure and HLA in healthy donors. General study results and limits: TCR beta V- and J-gene trimming was later associated with a missense DCLRE1C variant. Reportedly, TCR beta sequences accurately predicted HLA-A and HLA-B alleles in most subjects. Most of the TCR beta V segments (in an earlier analysis) were productive either about 87% or about 30% of the time.

The CDR3 has 14 amino acids. J lost 8 bases, V lost 3 bases, and 7 bases had no gene match. Germline CDR1 reads LNHDA; CDR2 reads SQIVND (reference sequence). Remarks on this clone: What it recognizes is unknown.

In the PCR, 60 Vbeta and 13 Jbeta primers were used. The data were produced by immunoSEQ multiplex PCR, yet TCRdb's version contains in-frame clones alone and is incomplete. The sample holds roughly 200,000 clones, around 82% seen once. This chain links TRBV19 with TRBJ2-1, with 7 bases fitting TRBD2. The sample consisted of PBMCs. This receptor was identified in a woman aged 30 to 39 in good health and CMV-seropositive. In DNA form, the CDR3 reads TGTGCCAGTAGTATCGAGGCGGCGGGGGATGAGCAGTTCTTC. Its protein is CASSIEAAGDEQFF. Looking up the rest from reference TRBV19 and TRBJ2-1 gives the full variable domain: DGGITQSPKYLFRKEGQNVTLSCEQNLNHDAMYWYRQDPGQGLRLIYYSQIVNDFQKGDIAEGYSVSREKKESFPLTVTSAQKNPTAFYLCASSIEAAGDEQFFGPGTRLTVL.